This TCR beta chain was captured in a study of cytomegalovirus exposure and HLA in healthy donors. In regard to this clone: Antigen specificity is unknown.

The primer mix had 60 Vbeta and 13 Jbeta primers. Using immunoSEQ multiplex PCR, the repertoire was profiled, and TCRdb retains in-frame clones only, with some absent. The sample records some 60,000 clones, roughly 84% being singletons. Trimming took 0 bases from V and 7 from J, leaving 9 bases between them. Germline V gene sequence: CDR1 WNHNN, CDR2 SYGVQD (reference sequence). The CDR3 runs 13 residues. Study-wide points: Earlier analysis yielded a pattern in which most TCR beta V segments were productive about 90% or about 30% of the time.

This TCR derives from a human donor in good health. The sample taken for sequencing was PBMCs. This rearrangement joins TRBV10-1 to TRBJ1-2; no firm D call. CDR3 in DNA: TGCGCCAGCAGTGAGTCGCGCCAGGCTGGCTACACCTTC. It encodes CASSESRQAGYTF.